The present T cell receptor (beta chain) was sequenced within a study of shared clonotypes between healthy human individuals. The naive CD8 subset, CD45RO-negative cells positively selected for CCR7, excluded terminally differentiated effector memory CD45RA+ cells. The CDR3 sequence is 14 residues long. With 0 bases clipped from V and 7 bases from J, the junction kept 3 bases outside the gene matches. Per germline, CDR1 SGHKS and CDR2 YYEKEE (reference sequence). As for this clone: Other DNA sequences of this sample code for an identical CDR3.

Sequencing used immunoSEQ multiplex PCR; TCRdb keeps in-frame clones, though not all of them. The sample includes just over 2,000,000 clones, roughly 94% of them seen just once. V is TRBV5-5 and J is TRBJ1-4; 7 bases agree with TRBD1. This clonotype was obtained from a man younger than 35 in good health. Input material: naive CD8+ T cells sorted from blood. CDR3 coding DNA: TGTGCCAGCAGCTTGGGACAGGGCGGTGAAAAACTGTTTTTT. It specifies CASSLGQGGEKLFF.